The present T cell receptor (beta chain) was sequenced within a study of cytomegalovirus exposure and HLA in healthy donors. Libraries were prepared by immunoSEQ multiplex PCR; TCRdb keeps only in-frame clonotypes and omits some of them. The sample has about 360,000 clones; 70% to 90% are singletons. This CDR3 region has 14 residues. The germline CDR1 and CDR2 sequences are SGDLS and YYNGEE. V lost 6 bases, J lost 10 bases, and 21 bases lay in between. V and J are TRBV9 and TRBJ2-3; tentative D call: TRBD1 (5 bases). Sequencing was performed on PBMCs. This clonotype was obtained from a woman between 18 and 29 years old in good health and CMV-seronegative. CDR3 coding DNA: TGTGCCAGCACTCCTCTAGGTATGGGGCCTTCGCAGTATTTT. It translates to CASTPLGMGPSQYF.